This T cell receptor beta chain was captured in a study of blood T cells in healthy people across ages. In regard to this clonotype: The antigen is unknown.

For the second PCR, which ran for 7 to 11 cycles, a sample-barcoded 5' primer and a J-beta primer mix were used. TCRdb used MiXCR to reprocess the 5' RACE reads, holding one entry per CDR3 protein. This table has 800,000 or so distinct CDR3 sequences, approximately 67% appearing once. General observations from the study: A greater number of naive CD4+ cells and higher diversity distinguished long-lived donors from aged donors. The recorded TCR beta diversity per million T cells decreased in a roughly linear manner with age.

Germline V gives CDR1 SGHNT, CDR2 YENEEA. V dropped 5 bases and J dropped 5 bases, with 20 bases sitting between them. The CDR3 length is 16 residues. The J gene is TRBJ2-3, the V gene TRBV11-3; the D gene is possibly TRBD2 (6 bases). Specimen: blood. The source is a man in his thirties or forties in good health. For the CDR3, the DNA is TGTGCCAGCAGCGCCAGGGTCGGCGGGGCAGAAGATACGCAGTATTTT. Translation gives CASSARVGGAEDTQYF.